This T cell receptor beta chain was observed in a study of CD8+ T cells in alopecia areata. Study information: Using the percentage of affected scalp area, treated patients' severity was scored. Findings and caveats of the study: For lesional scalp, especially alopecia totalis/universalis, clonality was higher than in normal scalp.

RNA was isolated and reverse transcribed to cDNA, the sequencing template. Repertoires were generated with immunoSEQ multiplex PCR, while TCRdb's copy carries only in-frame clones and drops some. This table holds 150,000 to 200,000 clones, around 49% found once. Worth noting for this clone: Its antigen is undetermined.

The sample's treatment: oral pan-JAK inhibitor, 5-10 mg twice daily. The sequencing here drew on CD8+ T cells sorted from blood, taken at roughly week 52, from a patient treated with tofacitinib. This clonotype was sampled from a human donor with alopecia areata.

For the CDR3, the DNA is TGCGCCAGCAGCTTGGGTCTGGACACCGGGGAGCTGTTTTTT. Its translation: CASSLGLDTGELFF. The chain recombines TRBV5-1 with TRBJ2-2; D is ambiguous. CDR1 is SGHRS, CDR2 YFSETQ, per germline. Trimming left V 0 bases short and J 3 bases short, with 6 bases between. The CDR3 length is 14 residues.